Below, 25 T cell receptor beta chains from the same sample are listed, as sequenced in a study of cytomegalovirus exposure and HLA in healthy donors (dated by TCRdb to about 2017). Preparation of the library involved the immunoSEQ multiplex PCR assay. Imported from immuneACCESS, the table was reduced by TCRdb to in-frame sequences with V and J called. These copies leave out some clones; in studies compared against another copy, an unresolved V gene accounts for under half, and the cause of the remainder is not known. This sample gives 90,000 to 150,000 clones in total; approximately 88% of them show up just once. Just under 6.5% of the sample comes from the top ten. Material for sequencing was PBMCs. The receptors stem from a woman between 18 and 29 years old in good health and CMV-seropositive.

This clone was seen a handful of times. The chain joins TRBV4-2 to TRBJ1-2; possible D gene TRBD1, 6 bases. Trimming removed 7 bases at V and 1 base at J, with 10 bases between. The germline gives CDR1 LGHNA, CDR2 YNFKEQ. The CDR3 is 13 amino acids. This chain's CDR3 is CASTPQGNYGYTF. In nucleotides, the CDR3 is TGTGCCAGCACCCCACAGGGTAACTATGGCTACACCTTC.

The CDR3 is CARSLNWYPGQGPPRRITYEQYF. The CDR3 bases are TGTGCCAGAAGCTTAAATTGGTATCCGGGACAGGGGCCCCCCAGAAGAATTACCTACGAGCAGTACTTC. This chain uses TRBV7-5 with TRBJ2-7; no check of the table's D call, TRBD1, against the DNA was made. TRBV7-5 is listed as a pseudogene. CDR3 length: 23 residues.

This chain joins TRBV6-6 and TRBJ1-2; maybe TRBD1 (5 bases). V lost 8 bases and J 0 bases, leaving 10 bases between the germline ends. The germline V gene has CDR1 MNHNY and CDR2 SVGAGI (reference sequence). The CDR3 length is 13 residues. The CDR3 is CASFDSSNYGYTF. As DNA, the CDR3 is TGTGCCAGCTTTGACAGCTCTAACTATGGCTACACCTTC.

V is TRBV5-5 and J is TRBJ2-1, with 9 bases lining up with TRBD1. V trimming: 5 bases; J trimming: 7 bases; junction bases outside the gene matches: 19. The V gene's germline CDR1 is SGHKS and CDR2 YYEKEE (reference sequence). The CDR3 loop spans 18 amino acids. The CDR3 coding sequence is TGTGCCAGCAGTAACGGTTTACAGGGGGCCCCTCTACGTAATGAGCAGTTCTTC. This codes for CASSNGLQGAPLRNEQFF.

This clone was detected only once. The chain recombines TRBV5-1 with TRBJ1-1, with TRBD1 matching 7 bases. V was pared by 2 bases and J by 7 bases, with 8 bases of the junction left unmatched. This CDR3 is built from 14 residues. CDR1 and CDR2 (germline): SGHRS, YFSETQ. The CDR3 region has the DNA TGCGCCAGCAGCTTAAAGACAGGGCCGAGTGAAGCTTTCTTT. Translated: CASSLKTGPSEAFF.

This clone was counted a few times. This chain links TRBV11-3 with TRBJ1-1, with D unclear. CDR3 length equals 12 residues. V shed 3 bases and J shed 2 bases, with 4 bases lying between them. Germline V gives CDR1 SGHNT, CDR2 YENEEA. This CDR3 reads CASSLTNTEAFF. For the CDR3, the DNA is TGTGCCAGCAGCTTGACTAACACTGAAGCTTTCTTT.

The chain joins TRBV7-9 to TRBJ2-7, with 7 bases that match TRBD2. Trimming removed 0 bases from V and 3 bases from J; junction bases left unmatched: 2. The CDR3 runs to 14 residues. CDR1 SEHNR and CDR2 FQNEAQ come from the germline V gene (reference sequence). The CDR3 loop is CASSLAGRDYEQYF. CDR3 in DNA: TGTGCCAGCAGCTTAGCAGGGAGGGACTACGAGCAGTACTTC.

In DNA form, the CDR3 reads TGCAGCGTCCTCAAAGACAGGGGAGCCAATCAGCCCCAGCATTTT. The encoded protein is CSVLKDRGANQPQHF. This chain uses TRBV29-1 with TRBJ1-5; 8 nucleotides match TRBD1. V was pared by 6 bases and J by 3 bases, with 10 bases of the junction left unmatched. The CDR3 runs 15 residues. Per the germline V gene, CDR1 is SQVTM and CDR2 is ANQGSEA.

This clone appeared once. The CDR3 DNA reads TGTGCCAGCAGTGCTGAGGGACAGCTAAACACCGGGGAGCTGTTTTTT. This sequence encodes CASSAEGQLNTGELFF. J is TRBJ2-2 and V is TRBV6-1; 7 positions match TRBD1. The V segment lost 4 bases and the J segment 2 bases; nucleotides outside the gene matches: 7. From germline, CDR1 is MNHNS and CDR2 SASEGT. The CDR3 runs 16 residues.

J is TRBJ2-5 and V is TRBV9; 10 nucleotides agree with TRBD2. The CDR3 covers 15 residues. V gave up 2 bases and J gave up 4 bases; unmatched junction bases: 5. Germline CDR1 reads SGDLS; CDR2 reads YYNGEE. CDR3 nucleotide sequence: TGTGCCAGCAGCGTTGGCCTAGCGGGAGTAGAGACCCAGTACTTC. It codes for CASSVGLAGVETQYF.

This clone came up once. The chain is built from TRBV11-3 and TRBJ1-1; D perhaps matches TRBD1 (5 bases). CDR1 is SGHNT and CDR2 is YENEEA in the germline V gene. The CDR3 runs 14 residues. V lost 5 bases, J lost 4 bases, and 14 bases lay in between. The CDR3: CASSPGRGSTEAFF. CDR3 DNA sequence: TGTGCCAGCAGCCCGGGGCGGGGATCCACTGAAGCTTTCTTT.

The chain carries TRBV29-1 and TRBJ1-5, with D unresolved. From germline, CDR1 is SQVTM and CDR2 ANQGSEA. The CDR3 is 12 residues long. V shed 7 bases and J shed 0 bases, with 7 bases lying between them. The DNA of the CDR3 is TGCAGCGCCGGGAATAGCAATCAGCCCCAGCATTTT. It yields the protein CSAGNSNQPQHF.

The chain links TRBV2 to TRBJ1-3; 9 positions match TRBD1. CDR1 and CDR2 (germline): SNHLY, FYNNEI. The length of the CDR3 is 15 residues. The J segment lost 3 bases and the V segment lost 4 bases, leaving 4 bases of the junction unmatched. The chain's CDR3 is CASSVGQGGGNTIYF. In DNA, the CDR3 is TGTGCCAGCAGTGTGGGACAGGGTGGTGGAAACACCATATATTTT.

The V gene is TRBV2, the J gene TRBJ2-3; D is unresolved. Germline V lookup: CDR1 SNHLY, CDR2 FYNNEI. This CDR3 comprises 14 residues. V was shortened by 6 bases and J by 0 bases, with 10 bases between the two germline ends. The chain's CDR3 is CASSQQVSTDTQYF. The CDR3 DNA reads TGTGCCAGCAGCCAACAAGTAAGCACAGATACGCAGTATTTT.

The rearrangement links TRBV5-4 to TRBJ2-1; maybe TRBD1 (6 bases). CDR3 length equals 12 residues. The V gene's germline CDR1 is SGHNT and CDR2 YYREEE (reference sequence). Trimming took off 2 bases at V and 10 bases at J, with 10 bases between the two ends. In DNA, the CDR3 is TGTGCCAGCAGCTTAGCCGGGACAGAGCAGTTCTTC. It yields the protein CASSLAGTEQFF.

V is TRBV5-1 and J is TRBJ2-7, with 9 bases matching TRBD1. CDR1 SGHRS and CDR2 YFSETQ come from the germline V gene. The CDR3 has 15 residues. V was clipped by 4 bases and J by 4 bases; unmatched bases: 9. CDR3: CASSPLGQGTYEQYF. In nucleotides, the CDR3 is TGCGCCAGCAGCCCTCTTGGACAGGGGACTTACGAGCAGTACTTC.

The J gene is TRBJ2-1, the V gene TRBV27, with D maybe TRBD2 (5 bases). V lost 5 bases, J lost 4 bases, and 15 bases lay in between. This CDR3 is 15 amino acids long. CDR1 and CDR2 (germline): MNHEY, SMNVEV (reference sequence). CDR3 sequence: CASSLGLKPYNEQFF. In nucleotides, the CDR3 is TGTGCCAGCAGTCTAGGACTGAAGCCATACAATGAGCAGTTCTTC.

The chain is built from TRBV11-2 and TRBJ2-7; D is undetermined. The CDR3 has 14 amino acids. The V end lost 6 bases, the J end lost 0 bases, and 12 bases lay between the germline ends. Germline CDR1 SGHAT, CDR2 FQNNGV. This CDR3 reads CASRREFSSYEQYF. CDR3 nucleotide sequence: TGTGCCAGCAGGAGAGAGTTTAGCTCCTACGAGCAGTACTTC. The complete variable domain, with remaining parts taken from reference TRBV11-2 and TRBJ2-7, reads EAGVAQSPRYKIIEKRQSVAFWCNPISGHATLYWYQQILGQGPKLLIQFQNNGVVDDSQLPKDRFSAERLKGVDSTLKIQPAKLEDSAVYLCASRREFSSYEQYFGPGTRLTVT.

V gene TRBV5-1 combines with J gene TRBJ2-3; 13 bases are shared with TRBD2. CDR3 length: 16 residues. The germline V gene has CDR1 SGHRS and CDR2 YFSETQ. The junction had 11 bases not matched to a gene; V was cut back by 4 bases and J by 9 bases. This CDR3 is CASSTRGTSGVGTQYF. The CDR3 DNA follows: TGCGCCAGCAGCACCCGGGGGACTAGCGGGGTAGGGACGCAGTATTTT.

The chain couples TRBV7-3 to TRBJ2-2, with a tentative D call TRBD2 (5 bases). The CDR3 is 14 residues long. The germline V gene encodes CDR1 SGHTA and CDR2 FQGTGA. V shed 3 bases and J shed 5 bases, with 10 bases lying between them. CDR3 DNA: TGTGCCAGCAGCTTGACATCGGGAACCGGGGAGCTGTTTTTT. This gives the protein CASSLTSGTGELFF.

The V call is TRBV5-4, the J call TRBJ1-1; D may be TRBD1 (5 bases). Germline assignment: CDR1 SGHNT and CDR2 YYREEE (reference sequence). Trimming took 3 bases from V and 6 from J, leaving 15 bases between them. The CDR3 is made up of 14 amino acids. The CDR3: CASSSGGIWSEAFF. The DNA for the CDR3 is TGTGCCAGCAGCTCCGGGGGAATTTGGTCTGAAGCTTTCTTT.

This chain joins TRBV29-1 and TRBJ1-2, with D unclear. The CDR3 length is 14 residues. V was cut by 6 bases and J by 4 bases, with 18 bases left in between. CDR1 and CDR2 (germline): SQVTM, ANQGSEA. As DNA, the CDR3 is TGCAGCGTAGAACCCCGAGACTTAATCTATGGCTACACCTTC. Protein sequence: CSVEPRDLIYGYTF.

The chain carries TRBV27 and TRBJ1-1; TRBD1 might be the D (5 bases). Trimming took 4 bases from V and 4 from J, leaving 13 bases between them. This CDR3 is 14 amino acids long. Germline assignment: CDR1 MNHEY and CDR2 SMNVEV (reference sequence). CDR3 coding DNA: TGTGCCAGCAGTTACGACGGGGGGGGCACTGAAGCTTTCTTT. Translating gives CASSYDGGGTEAFF.

The gene calls are TRBV30 and TRBJ1-5, with D perhaps matching TRBD1 (5 bases). CDR1 GTSNPN and CDR2 SVGIG come from the germline V gene (reference sequence). The CDR3 contains 15 residues. Trimming stripped 1 base from V and 4 bases from J, with 14 bases between. The CDR3 DNA reads as TGTGCCTGGAGTGGAGTGGGGCGGAATAATCAGCCCCAGCATTTT. Its protein product is CAWSGVGRNNQPQHF.

This chain joins TRBV5-6 and TRBJ1-2; D may be TRBD1 (5 bases). The CDR3 covers 17 residues. Per germline, CDR1 SGHDT and CDR2 YYEEEE. The V end was cut by 4 bases, the J end by 3 bases, with 22 bases between. The CDR3 DNA follows: TGTGCCAGCAGCGGGGGGGGAGGGCCGGAGCGCGACTATGGCTACACCTTC. Translation: CASSGGGGPERDYGYTF. Full variable domain (rest looked up from reference TRBV5-6 and TRBJ1-2): DAGVTQSPTHLIKTRGQQVTLRCSPKSGHDTVSWYQQALGQGPQFIFQYYEEEERQRGNFPDRFSGHQFPNYSSELNVNALLLGDSALYLCASSGGGGPERDYGYTFGSGTRLTVV.